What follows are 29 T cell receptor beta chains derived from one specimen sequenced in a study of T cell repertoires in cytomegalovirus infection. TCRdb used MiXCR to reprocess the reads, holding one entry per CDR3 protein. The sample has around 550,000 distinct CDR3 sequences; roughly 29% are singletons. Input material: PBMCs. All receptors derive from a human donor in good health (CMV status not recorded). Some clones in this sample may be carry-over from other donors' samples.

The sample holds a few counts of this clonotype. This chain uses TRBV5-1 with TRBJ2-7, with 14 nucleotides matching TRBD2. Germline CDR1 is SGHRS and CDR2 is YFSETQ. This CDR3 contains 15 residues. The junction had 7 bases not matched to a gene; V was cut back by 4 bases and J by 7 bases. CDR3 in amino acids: CASSPGLAGAGEQYF. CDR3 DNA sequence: TGCGCCAGCAGCCCGGGACTAGCGGGAGCGGGTGAGCAGTACTTC.

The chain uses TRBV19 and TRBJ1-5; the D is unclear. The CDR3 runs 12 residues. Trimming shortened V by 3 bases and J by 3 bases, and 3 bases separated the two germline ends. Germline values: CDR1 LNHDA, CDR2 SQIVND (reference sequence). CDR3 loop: CASSIPNQPQHF. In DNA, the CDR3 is TGTGCCAGTAGTATCCCCAATCAGCCCCAGCATTTT.

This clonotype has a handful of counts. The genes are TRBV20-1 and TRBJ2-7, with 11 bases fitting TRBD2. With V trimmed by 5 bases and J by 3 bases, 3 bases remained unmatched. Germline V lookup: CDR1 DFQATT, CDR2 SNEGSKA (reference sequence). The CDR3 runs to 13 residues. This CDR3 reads CSAWTSGLYEQYF. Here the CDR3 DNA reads TGCAGTGCTTGGACTAGCGGGCTCTACGAGCAGTACTTC.

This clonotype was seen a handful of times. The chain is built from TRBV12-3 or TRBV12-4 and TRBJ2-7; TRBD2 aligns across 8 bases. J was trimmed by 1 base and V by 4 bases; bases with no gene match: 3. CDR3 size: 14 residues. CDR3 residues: CASSSTSVSYEQYF. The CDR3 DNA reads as TGTGCCAGCAGTTCGACTAGCGTATCCTACGAGCAGTACTTC.

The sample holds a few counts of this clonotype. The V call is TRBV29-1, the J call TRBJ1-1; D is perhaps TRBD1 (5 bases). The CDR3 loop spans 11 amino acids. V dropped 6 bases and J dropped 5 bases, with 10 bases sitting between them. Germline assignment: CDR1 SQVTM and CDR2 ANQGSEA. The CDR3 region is CSVLGGTEAFF. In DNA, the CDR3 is TGCAGCGTCCTGGGGGGTACTGAAGCTTTCTTT. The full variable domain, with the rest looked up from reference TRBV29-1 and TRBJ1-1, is SAVISQKPSRDICQRGTSLTIQCQVDSQVTMMFWYRQQPGQSLTLIATANQGSEATYESGFVIDKFPISRPNLTFSTLTVSNMSPEDSSIYLCSVLGGTEAFFGQGTRLTVV.

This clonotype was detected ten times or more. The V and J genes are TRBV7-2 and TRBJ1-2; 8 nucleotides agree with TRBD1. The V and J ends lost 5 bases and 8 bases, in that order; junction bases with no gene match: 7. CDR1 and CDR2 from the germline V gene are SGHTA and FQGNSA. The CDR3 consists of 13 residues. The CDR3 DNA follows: TGTGCCAGCAGCGCCGGACAGGGACAAGGCTACACCTTC. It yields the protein CASSAGQGQGYTF. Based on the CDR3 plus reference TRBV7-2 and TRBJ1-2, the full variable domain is GAGVSQSPSNKVTEKGKDVELRCDPISGHTALYWYRQSLGQGLEFLIYFQGNSAPDKSGLPSDRFSAERTGGSVSTLTIQRTQQEDSAVYLCASSAGQGQGYTFGSGTRLTVV.

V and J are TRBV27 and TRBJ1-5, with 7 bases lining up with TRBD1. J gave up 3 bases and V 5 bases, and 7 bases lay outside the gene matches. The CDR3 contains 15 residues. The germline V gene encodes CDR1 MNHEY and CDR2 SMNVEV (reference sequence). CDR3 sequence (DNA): TGTGCCAGCAGTCCCACAGGGGCTTACAATCAGCCCCAGCATTTT. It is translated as CASSPTGAYNQPQHF.

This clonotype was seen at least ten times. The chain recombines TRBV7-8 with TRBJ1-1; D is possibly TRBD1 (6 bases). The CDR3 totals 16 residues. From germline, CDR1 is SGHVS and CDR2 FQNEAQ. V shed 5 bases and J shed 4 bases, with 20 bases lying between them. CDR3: CASSMTQGHGGTEAFF. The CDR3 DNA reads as TGTGCCAGCAGCATGACCCAGGGACACGGCGGCACTGAAGCTTTCTTT.

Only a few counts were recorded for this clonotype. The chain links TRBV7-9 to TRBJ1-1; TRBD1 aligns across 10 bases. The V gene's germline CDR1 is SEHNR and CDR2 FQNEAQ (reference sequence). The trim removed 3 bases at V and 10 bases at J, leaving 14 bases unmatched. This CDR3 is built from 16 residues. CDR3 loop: CASSFGTGEGVPGAFF. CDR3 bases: TGTGCCAGCAGCTTTGGGACAGGGGAAGGAGTACCCGGAGCTTTCTTT.

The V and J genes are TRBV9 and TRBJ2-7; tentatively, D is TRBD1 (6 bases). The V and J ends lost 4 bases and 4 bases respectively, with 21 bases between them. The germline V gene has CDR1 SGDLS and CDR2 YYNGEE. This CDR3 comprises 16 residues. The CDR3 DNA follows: TGTGCCAGCAGCCAACGAATTCGACAGGTGCCTTACGAGCAGTACGTC. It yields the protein CASSQRIRQVPYEQYV.

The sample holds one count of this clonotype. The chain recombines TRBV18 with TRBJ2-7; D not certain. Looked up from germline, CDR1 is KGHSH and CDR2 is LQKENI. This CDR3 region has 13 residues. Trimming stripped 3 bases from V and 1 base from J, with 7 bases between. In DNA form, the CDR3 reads TGTGCCAGCTCACCGGCAGCGTCCTACGAGCAGTACTTC. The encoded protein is CASSPAASYEQYF. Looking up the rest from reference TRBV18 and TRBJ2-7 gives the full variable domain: NAGVMQNPRHLVRRRGQEARLRCSPMKGHSHVYWYRQLPEEGLKFMVYLQKENIIDESGMPKERFSAEFPKEGPSILRIQQVVRGDSAAYFCASSPAASYEQYFGPGTRLTVT.

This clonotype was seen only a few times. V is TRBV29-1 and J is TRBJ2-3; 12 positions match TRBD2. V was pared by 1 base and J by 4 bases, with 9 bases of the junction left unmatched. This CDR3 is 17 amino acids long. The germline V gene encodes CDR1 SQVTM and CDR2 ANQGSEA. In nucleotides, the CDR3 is TGCAGCGTTGAAGTTCTGACTAGCGGGAGTCGGGCAGATACGCAGTATTTT. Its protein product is CSVEVLTSGSRADTQYF.

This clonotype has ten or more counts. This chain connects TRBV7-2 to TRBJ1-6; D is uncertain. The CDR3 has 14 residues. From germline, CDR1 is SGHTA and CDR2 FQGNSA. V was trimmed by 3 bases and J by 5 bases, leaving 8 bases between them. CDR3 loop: CASSFDPDNSPLHF. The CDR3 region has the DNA TGTGCCAGCAGCTTCGATCCAGATAATTCACCCCTCCACTTT.

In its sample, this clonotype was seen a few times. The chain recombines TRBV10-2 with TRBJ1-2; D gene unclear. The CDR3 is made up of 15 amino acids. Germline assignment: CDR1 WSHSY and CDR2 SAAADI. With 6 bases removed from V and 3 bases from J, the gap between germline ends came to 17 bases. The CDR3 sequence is CASSPRPDPYYGYTF. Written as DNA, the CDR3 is TGCGCCAGCAGCCCCAGACCCGACCCCTACTATGGCTACACCTTC.

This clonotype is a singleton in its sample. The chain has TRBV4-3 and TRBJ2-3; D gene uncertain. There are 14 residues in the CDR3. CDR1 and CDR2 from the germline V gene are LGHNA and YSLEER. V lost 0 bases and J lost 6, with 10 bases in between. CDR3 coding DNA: TGCGCCAGCAGCCAAGACCAACTTGCCGATACGCAGTATTTT. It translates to CASSQDQLADTQYF.

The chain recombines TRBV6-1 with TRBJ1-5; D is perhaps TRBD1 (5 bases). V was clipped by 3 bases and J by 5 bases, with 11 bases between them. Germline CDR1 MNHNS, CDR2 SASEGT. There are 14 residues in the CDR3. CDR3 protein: CASSEGDGYQPQHF. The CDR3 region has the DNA TGTGCCAGCAGTGAGGGGGACGGCTATCAGCCCCAGCATTTT.

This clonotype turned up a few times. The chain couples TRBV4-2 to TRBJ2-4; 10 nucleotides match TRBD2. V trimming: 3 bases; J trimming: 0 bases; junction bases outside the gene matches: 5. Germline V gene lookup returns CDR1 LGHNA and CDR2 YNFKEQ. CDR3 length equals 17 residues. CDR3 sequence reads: CASSQRTSGIAKNIQYF. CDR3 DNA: TGTGCCAGCAGCCAGAGGACTAGCGGAATAGCCAAAAACATTCAGTACTTC.

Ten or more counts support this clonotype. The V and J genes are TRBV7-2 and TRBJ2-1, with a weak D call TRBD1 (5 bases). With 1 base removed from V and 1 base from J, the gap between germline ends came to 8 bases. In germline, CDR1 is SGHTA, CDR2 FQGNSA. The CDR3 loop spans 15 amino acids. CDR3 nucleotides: TGTGCCAGCAGCTTAGACCAGGGTTCCTACAATGAGCAGTTCTTC. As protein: CASSLDQGSYNEQFF.

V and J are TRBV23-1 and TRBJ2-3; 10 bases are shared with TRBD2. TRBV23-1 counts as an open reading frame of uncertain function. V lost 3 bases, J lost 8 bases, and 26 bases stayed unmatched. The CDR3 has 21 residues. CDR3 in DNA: TGCGCCAGCAGTCAGGATGGACAGACCATCGGGACTAGCGACGATTGGGGTACGCAGTATTTT. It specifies CASSQDGQTIGTSDDWGTQYF.

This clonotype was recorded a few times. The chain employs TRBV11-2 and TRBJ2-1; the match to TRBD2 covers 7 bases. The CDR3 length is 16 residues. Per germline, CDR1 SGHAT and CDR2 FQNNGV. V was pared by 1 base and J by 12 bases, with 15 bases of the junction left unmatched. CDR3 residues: CASSLASRGLGGGQFF. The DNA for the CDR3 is TGTGCCAGCAGCTTAGCGAGCCGAGGACTAGGAGGAGGGCAGTTCTTC.

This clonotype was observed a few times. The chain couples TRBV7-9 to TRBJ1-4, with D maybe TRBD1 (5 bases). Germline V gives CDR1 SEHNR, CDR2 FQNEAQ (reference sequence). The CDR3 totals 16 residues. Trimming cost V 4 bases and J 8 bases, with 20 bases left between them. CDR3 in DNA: TGTGCCAGCAGCTCTCCGGACAAACGTGGGCGGGAAAAACTGTTTTTT. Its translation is CASSSPDKRGREKLFF.

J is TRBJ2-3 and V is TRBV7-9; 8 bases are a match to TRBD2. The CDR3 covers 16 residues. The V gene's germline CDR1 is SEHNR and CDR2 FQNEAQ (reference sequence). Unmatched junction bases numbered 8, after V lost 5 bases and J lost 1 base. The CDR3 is CASSPPTSDRTDTQYF. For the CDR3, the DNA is TGTGCCAGCAGCCCCCCGACTAGCGACCGCACAGATACGCAGTATTTT.

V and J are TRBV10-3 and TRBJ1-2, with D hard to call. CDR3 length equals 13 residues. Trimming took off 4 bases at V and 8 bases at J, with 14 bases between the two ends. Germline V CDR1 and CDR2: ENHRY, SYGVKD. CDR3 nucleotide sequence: TGTGCCATCAGTGGAGGGTCGACCTACGGCTACACCTTC. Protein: CAISGGSTYGYTF.

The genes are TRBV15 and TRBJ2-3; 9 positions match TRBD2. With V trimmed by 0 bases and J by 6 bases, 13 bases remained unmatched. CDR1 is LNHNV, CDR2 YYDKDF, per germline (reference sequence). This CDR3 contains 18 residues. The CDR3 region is CATSRESWRGRALDTQYF. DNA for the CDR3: TGTGCCACCAGCAGAGAGAGCTGGCGCGGGAGGGCCTTGGATACGCAGTATTTT.

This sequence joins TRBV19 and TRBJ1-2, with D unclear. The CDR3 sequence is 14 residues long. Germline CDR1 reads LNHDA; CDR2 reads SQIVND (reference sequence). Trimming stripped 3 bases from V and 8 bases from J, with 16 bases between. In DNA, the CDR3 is TGTGCCAGTAGTATTGCGGCAGGACTAGAAGGCTACACCTTC. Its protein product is CASSIAAGLEGYTF.

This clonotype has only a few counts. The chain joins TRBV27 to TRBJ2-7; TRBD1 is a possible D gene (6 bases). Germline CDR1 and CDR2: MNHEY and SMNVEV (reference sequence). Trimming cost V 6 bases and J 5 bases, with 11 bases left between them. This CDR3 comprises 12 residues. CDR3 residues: CASSHRDHEQYF. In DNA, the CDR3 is TGTGCCAGCAGCCACAGGGACCACGAGCAGTACTTC.

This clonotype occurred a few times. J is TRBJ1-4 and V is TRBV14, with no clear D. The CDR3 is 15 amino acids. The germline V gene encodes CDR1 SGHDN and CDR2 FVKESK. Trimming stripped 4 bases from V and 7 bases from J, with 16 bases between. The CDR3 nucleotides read TGTGCCAGCAGCCCCGGTTTCGGGCGGGGTGAAAAACTGTTTTTT. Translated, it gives CASSPGFGRGEKLFF.

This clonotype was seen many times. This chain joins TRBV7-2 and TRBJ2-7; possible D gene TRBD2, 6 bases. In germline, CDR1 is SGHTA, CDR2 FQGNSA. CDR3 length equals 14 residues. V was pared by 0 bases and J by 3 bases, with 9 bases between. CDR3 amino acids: CASSLAGGIYEQYF. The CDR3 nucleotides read TGTGCCAGCAGCTTAGCTGGAGGGATCTACGAGCAGTACTTC.

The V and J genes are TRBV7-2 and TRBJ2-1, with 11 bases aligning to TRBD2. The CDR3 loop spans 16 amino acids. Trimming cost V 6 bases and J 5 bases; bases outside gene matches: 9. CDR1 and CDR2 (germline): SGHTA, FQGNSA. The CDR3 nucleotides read TGTGCCAGCAGTCCCGCTAGCGGGGGGACTAACAATGAGCAGTTCTTC. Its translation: CASSPASGGTNNEQFF.